The 21 T cell receptor beta chains below were found in one sample sequenced in a study of early T cells in non-severe SARS-CoV-2 infection. TCRdb called the 5' RACE reads again in MiXCR, with one record for every CDR3 protein. This sample has about 60,000 distinct CDR3 sequences, with roughly 13% found just once. Sequencing input: whole blood. The origin of the receptors is an adult who was a healthcare worker with PCR-confirmed SARS-CoV-2 infection or an uninfected control (not recorded which).

V is TRBV18 and J is TRBJ1-1; D ambiguous. Germline V lookup: CDR1 KGHSH, CDR2 LQKENI. Trimming removed 2 bases at V and 1 base at J, with 8 bases between. CDR3 size: 14 residues. Written as DNA, the CDR3 is TGTGCCAGCTCACCAGAGGCGGGGAACACTGAAGCTTTCTTT. It is translated as CASSPEAGNTEAFF.

This chain uses TRBV15 with TRBJ2-3; no clear D. Germline-derived CDR1 and CDR2 are LNHNV and YYDKDF (reference sequence). V was trimmed by 0 bases and J by 0 bases, leaving 10 bases between them. There are 16 residues in the CDR3. The CDR3: CATSRDLVSSTDTQYF. The CDR3 nucleotides read TGTGCCACCAGCAGAGATCTGGTCAGTAGCACAGATACGCAGTATTTT.

Many counts were recorded for this clonotype. CDR3 DNA: TGCGCCAGCAGCTTGACAGGGGACACTGAAGCTTTCTTT. Encoded protein: CASSLTGDTEAFF. The chain links TRBV5-1 to TRBJ1-1, with 7 bases matching TRBD1. J gave up 3 bases and V 1 base, and 0 bases lay outside the gene matches. Germline CDR1 reads SGHRS; CDR2 reads YFSETQ. CDR3 length: 13 residues.

The J gene is TRBJ2-2, the V gene TRBV7-6; D gene uncertain. CDR1 is SGHVS, CDR2 FNYEAQ, per germline. The CDR3 has 15 residues. Trimming pared 1 base from V and 3 bases from J, leaving 9 bases between. In DNA, the CDR3 is TGTGCCAGCAGCTTAGGAGTTTGGGACACCGGGGAGCTGTTTTTT. Its protein is CASSLGVWDTGELFF.

The V gene is TRBV25-1, the J gene TRBJ2-3; a possible D gene is TRBD2 (5 bases). Germline-derived CDR1 and CDR2 are MGHDK and SYGVNS. CDR3 length: 18 amino acids. Trimming shortened V by 7 bases and J by 4 bases, and 27 bases separated the two germline ends. The CDR3 DNA sequence: TGTGCCAGCACCCAAGCCCCCGACCACTACGGCGGGCCAGATACGCAGTATTTT. Its protein is CASTQAPDHYGGPDTQYF.

This clonotype has ten or more counts. V usage is TRBV11-2 and J usage is TRBJ2-3, with 11 bases matching TRBD2. The V segment lost 4 bases and the J segment 4 bases; nucleotides outside the gene matches: 7. CDR1 and CDR2 (germline): SGHAT, FQNNGV. The CDR3 is made up of 16 amino acids. CDR3 sequence reads: CASSSLLSGRADTQYF. CDR3 DNA sequence: TGTGCCAGCAGCTCACTCCTTAGCGGGAGGGCAGATACGCAGTATTTT.

This clonotype was seen only a few times. The chain couples TRBV7-2 to TRBJ2-3; 9 positions match TRBD2. V shed 0 bases, J shed 5 bases, and the junction held 9 bases outside the gene matches. The length of the CDR3 is 17 residues. Germline CDR1 and CDR2: SGHTA and FQGNSA. The CDR3 DNA is TGTGCCAGCAGCTTAGCAATAGCGGGGGCGCGTGGAGATACGCAGTATTTT. Residues: CASSLAIAGARGDTQYF.

This clonotype was detected only a few times. This sequence joins TRBV11-2 and TRBJ1-1, with D perhaps TRBD1 (5 bases). Germline V gives CDR1 SGHAT, CDR2 FQNNGV. The ends were cut back, 4 bases at V and 1 base at J, with 10 bases in the middle. The CDR3 has 14 amino acids. Written as DNA, the CDR3 is TGTGCCAGCAGCTCCCGACAGCCGAACACTGAAGCTTTCTTT. It translates to CASSSRQPNTEAFF.

This clonotype has just a few counts. The chain combines TRBV5-1 with TRBJ2-4; 8 bases fit TRBD1. Germline trimming cut 4 bases from V and 6 bases from J; bases unmatched to any gene: 6. Germline V gives CDR1 SGHRS, CDR2 YFSETQ. This CDR3 is 14 amino acids long. The CDR3 here is CASSATGGRNIQYF. The CDR3, as DNA: TGCGCCAGCAGCGCTACAGGGGGTAGAAACATTCAGTACTTC.

This clonotype was found many times. The genes are TRBV7-9 and TRBJ2-3, with TRBD2 as a possible D gene (5 bases). V was pared by 1 base and J by 4 bases, with 12 bases between. This CDR3 is 15 amino acids long. CDR1 and CDR2 (germline): SEHNR, FQNEAQ (reference sequence). For the CDR3, the DNA is TGTGCCAGCAGCTTAGGTCGCGGGCGGGCAGATACGCAGTATTTT. This encodes CASSLGRGRADTQYF.

This clonotype occurred a few times. The chain recombines TRBV2 with TRBJ1-5; TRBD1 is a possible D gene (6 bases). Trimming removed 1 base from V and 0 bases from J, with 7 bases in between. The length of the CDR3 is 15 residues. In germline, CDR1 is SNHLY, CDR2 FYNNEI. The CDR3 coding sequence is TGTGCCAGCAGTGAAGTCAGGGGTAGCAATCAGCCCCAGCATTTT. Translating gives CASSEVRGSNQPQHF.

This sequence joins TRBV7-9 and TRBJ2-1; D not certain. V was cut by 3 bases and J by 5 bases, with 5 bases left in between. Germline CDR1 is SEHNR and CDR2 is FQNEAQ (reference sequence). The CDR3 loop spans 12 amino acids. CDR3 in DNA: TGTGCCAGCAGCTTTTCCCACAATGAGCAGTTCTTC. It codes for CASSFSHNEQFF.

Only a few counts were recorded for this clonotype. The genes are TRBV11-2 and TRBJ2-3; the D is unclear. Germline V CDR1 and CDR2: SGHAT, FQNNGV. V was cut by 3 bases and J by 5 bases, with 9 bases left in between. This CDR3 has 13 amino acids. The CDR3 loop is CASSLNMGDTQYF. CDR3 coding DNA: TGTGCCAGCAGCTTGAACATGGGAGATACGCAGTATTTT.

The sample holds a few counts of this clonotype. This rearrangement joins TRBV5-1 to TRBJ2-2, with 9 positions matching TRBD1. The J segment lost 4 bases and the V segment lost 4 bases, leaving 2 bases of the junction unmatched. The germline V gene encodes CDR1 SGHRS and CDR2 YFSETQ. The CDR3 extends over 14 amino acids. The CDR3, as DNA: TGCGCCAGCAGCGCACAGGGGGCCACCGGGGAGCTGTTTTTT. It is translated as CASSAQGATGELFF.

This chain links TRBV4-3 with TRBJ1-5, with D maybe TRBD1 (5 bases). Germline V gives CDR1 LGHNA, CDR2 YSLEER. The CDR3 runs to 15 residues. Trimming cost V 3 bases and J 1 base, with 10 bases left between them. CDR3 bases: TGCGCCAGCAGCCAGTTCCGGGGCAGCAATCAGCCCCAGCATTTT. Protein: CASSQFRGSNQPQHF.

The sample holds a few counts of this clonotype. The genes are TRBV10-3 and TRBJ2-3, with TRBD2 matching over 7 bases. Germline trimming cut 7 bases from V and 2 bases from J; bases unmatched to any gene: 6. This CDR3 region has 14 residues. Per germline, CDR1 ENHRY and CDR2 SYGVKD. Here the CDR3 reads CAIKGLAATDTQYF. In DNA form, the CDR3 reads TGTGCCATCAAAGGCCTAGCGGCCACAGATACGCAGTATTTT.

In this sample, this clonotype turned up many times. The rearrangement uses TRBV9 and TRBJ1-4; 8 bases are a match to TRBD1. With 3 bases clipped from V and 7 bases from J, the junction kept 8 bases outside the gene matches. This CDR3 has 15 amino acids. From germline, CDR1 is SGDLS and CDR2 YYNGEE. In DNA form, the CDR3 reads TGTGCCAGCAGCGCCCAGGGGGCGCAGGTTGAAAAACTGTTTTTT. Amino acid sequence: CASSAQGAQVEKLFF.

The table lists this clonotype with many counts. The chain is built from TRBV6-2 or TRBV6-3 and TRBJ2-1, with 7 bases aligning to TRBD2. Trimming at V came to 0 bases and at J to 0 bases, leaving 8 bases not matched to a gene. Germline lookup yields CDR1 MNHEY and CDR2 SVGEGT. This CDR3 is 18 amino acids long. The DNA of the CDR3 is TGTGCCAGCAGTTACTCGACTGGTAGCGGGTACTCCTACAATGAGCAGTTCTTC. It specifies CASSYSTGSGYSYNEQFF.

This clonotype was picked up a small number of times. The chain uses TRBV4-2 and TRBJ1-1; D uncertain. The CDR3 spans 13 residues. Germline V gene data show CDR1 as LGHNA and CDR2 as YNFKEQ. Between the trimmed V and J ends, which lost 4 bases and 4 bases, there was a span of 10 bases. The CDR3, as DNA: TGTGCCAGCAGCCGCGATGCGGGCACTGAAGCTTTCTTT. It translates to CASSRDAGTEAFF.

V usage is TRBV18 and J usage is TRBJ2-7; 9 nucleotides line up with TRBD1. CDR3 length equals 12 residues. V lost 10 bases to trimming and J lost 5 bases; unmatched junction nucleotides: 6. The V gene's germline CDR1 is KGHSH and CDR2 LQKENI. The CDR3 bases are TGTGCCACGGGACAGGGTCTCCACGAGCAGTACTTC. Translation gives CATGQGLHEQYF.

This clonotype was observed a handful of times. The rearrangement links TRBV6-1 to TRBJ1-1, with D hard to call. Trimming shortened V by 6 bases and J by 6 bases, and 8 bases separated the two germline ends. The germline gives CDR1 MNHNS, CDR2 SASEGT. The CDR3 is 11 amino acids. CDR3 region: CASSPVAEAFF. As DNA, the CDR3 is TGTGCCAGCAGCCCCGTGGCTGAAGCTTTCTTT.